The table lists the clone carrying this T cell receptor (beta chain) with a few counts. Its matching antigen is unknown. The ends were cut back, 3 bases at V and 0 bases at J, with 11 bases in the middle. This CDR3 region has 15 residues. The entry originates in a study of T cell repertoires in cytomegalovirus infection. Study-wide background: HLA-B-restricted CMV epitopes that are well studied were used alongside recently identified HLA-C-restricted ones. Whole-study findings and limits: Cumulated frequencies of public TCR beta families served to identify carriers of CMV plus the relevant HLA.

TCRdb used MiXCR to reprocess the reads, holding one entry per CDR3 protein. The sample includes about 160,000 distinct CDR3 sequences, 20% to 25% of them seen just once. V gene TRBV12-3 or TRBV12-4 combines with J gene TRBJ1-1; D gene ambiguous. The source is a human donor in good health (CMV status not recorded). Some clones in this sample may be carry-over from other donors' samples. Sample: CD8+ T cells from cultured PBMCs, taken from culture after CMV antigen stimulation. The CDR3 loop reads CASSLTSKVNTEAFF. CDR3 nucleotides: TGTGCCAGCAGTTTGACAAGTAAGGTGAACACTGAAGCTTTCTTT.